One and the same sample provided the 12 T cell receptor beta chains below, sequenced in a study of blood T cells in healthy people across ages. Combining a sample-barcoded 5' primer with a J-beta primer mix, a second PCR ran for roughly 7 to 12 cycles. In TCRdb, the 5' RACE reads were re-called with MiXCR into one record per CDR3 protein. Here the sample spans hundreds of thousands of distinct CDR3 sequences, roughly three fifths being singletons. Sequenced material: blood. The receptor source for this set is a man in his forties in good health.

The V call is TRBV7-9, the J call TRBJ1-2; D perhaps matches TRBD1 (6 bases). The CDR3 sequence is 14 residues long. The V and J ends lost 5 bases and 7 bases respectively, with 17 bases between them. Germline V lookup: CDR1 SEHNR, CDR2 FQNEAQ (reference sequence). The CDR3: CASSQFGGLGGYTF. CDR3 DNA: TGTGCCAGCAGCCAATTCGGGGGGCTCGGTGGCTACACCTTC.

This chain connects TRBV12-3 or TRBV12-4 to TRBJ1-1, with 8 nucleotides matching TRBD1. The CDR3 is 14 residues long. Losses at the gene ends were 6 bases for V and 3 bases for J; bases not matched to a gene: 6. The DNA of the CDR3 is TGTGCCAGCAGCTTTATACAGGGGGACACTGAAGCTTTCTTT. It specifies CASSFIQGDTEAFF.

Only one count was recorded for this clonotype. The chain links TRBV6-4 to TRBJ2-3; D ambiguous. The V gene's germline CDR1 is MRHNA and CDR2 SNTAGT. The CDR3 is made up of 12 amino acids. V lost 2 bases, J lost 14 bases, and 14 bases lay in between. Written as DNA, the CDR3 is TGTGCCAGCAGTGACGGGTCAGATATGCGGTATTTT. It translates to CASSDGSDMRYF.

This clonotype was found a few times. V is TRBV20-1 and J is TRBJ2-1; tentatively, D is TRBD2 (5 bases). The germline V gene encodes CDR1 DFQATT and CDR2 SNEGSKA (reference sequence). This CDR3 has 15 amino acids. The V gene lost 3 bases and the J gene lost 2 bases, with 14 bases spanning the gap. The CDR3 sequence: CSARPLSGAYNEQFF. The CDR3 DNA is TGCAGTGCTAGGCCCCTGAGCGGTGCCTACAATGAGCAGTTCTTC.

This chain links TRBV29-1 with TRBJ1-2; D unresolved. Trimming pared 2 bases from V and 7 bases from J, leaving 8 bases between. Germline loops: CDR1 SQVTM, CDR2 ANQGSEA. CDR3 length: 11 amino acids. DNA for the CDR3: TGCAGCGTTGAATTCGCGGGTGGCTACACCTTC. Translation gives CSVEFAGGYTF.

The V and J genes are TRBV9 and TRBJ1-3; weak D call: TRBD1 (6 bases). CDR3 length: 14 residues. The germline V gene encodes CDR1 SGDLS and CDR2 YYNGEE. V lost 0 bases to trimming and J lost 3 bases, with 7 bases between them. CDR3 in DNA: TGTGCCAGCAGCGTAGAGGGGGTTGGAAACACCATATATTTT. Translated, it gives CASSVEGVGNTIYF.

The CDR3 DNA follows: TGTGCCATCAGTGAGTCGTTTTTCGGCGCCCAAGAGACCCAGTACTTC. It encodes CAISESFFGAQETQYF. The chain joins TRBV10-3 to TRBJ2-5; D is ambiguous. The CDR3 is 16 residues long. With 0 bases removed from V and 1 base from J, the gap between germline ends came to 12 bases. Per germline, CDR1 ENHRY and CDR2 SYGVKD.

This clonotype was seen ten or more times. The chain couples TRBV6-6 to TRBJ2-7; 8 positions agree with TRBD1. The CDR3 covers 12 residues. The V and J ends lost 6 bases and 6 bases, in that order; junction bases with no gene match: 4. Germline CDR1 and CDR2: MNHNY and SVGAGI (reference sequence). CDR3 sequence: CASSPTGGEQYF. Here the CDR3 DNA reads TGTGCCAGCAGCCCAACAGGGGGCGAGCAGTACTTC.

This clonotype was seen only once. This rearrangement joins TRBV24-1 to TRBJ2-7, with D tentatively TRBD1 (5 bases). V lost 5 bases and J lost 7, with 20 bases in between. This CDR3 has 15 amino acids. Germline loops: CDR1 KGHDR, CDR2 SFDVKD. The CDR3 sequence is CATSAQGTIGDEQYF. The CDR3 DNA is TGTGCCACCAGTGCTCAGGGAACGATCGGAGATGAGCAGTACTTC.

The chain links TRBV28 to TRBJ2-7, with D unclear. Looked up from germline, CDR1 is MDHEN and CDR2 is SYDVKM. Trimming removed 6 bases at V and 1 base at J, with 10 bases between. The CDR3 loop spans 13 amino acids. DNA for the CDR3: TGTGCCAGCAGCACCCAGTTTTCCTACGAGCAGTACTTC. It translates to CASSTQFSYEQYF.

This clonotype was counted between two and nine times. This rearrangement joins TRBV18 to TRBJ2-1; possibly TRBD1 for D (5 bases). The germline V and J ends were trimmed by 2 bases and 7 bases, with 12 bases remaining between them. CDR1 is KGHSH, CDR2 LQKENI, per germline. CDR3 length equals 14 residues. The CDR3 region has the DNA TGTGCCAGCTCACCAGCCCAGGGTTTGAATGAGCAGTTCTTC. Its translation: CASSPAQGLNEQFF.

This chain uses TRBV7-2 with TRBJ2-7; 8 bases map to TRBD1. This CDR3 has 14 amino acids. V dropped 3 bases and J dropped 7; count of bases not matched to a gene: 8. In germline, CDR1 is SGHTA, CDR2 FQGNSA. The CDR3 region has the DNA TGTGCCAGCAGCTTGACAGGGGCAGGGGGTGAGCAGTACTTC. This translates into CASSLTGAGGEQYF.